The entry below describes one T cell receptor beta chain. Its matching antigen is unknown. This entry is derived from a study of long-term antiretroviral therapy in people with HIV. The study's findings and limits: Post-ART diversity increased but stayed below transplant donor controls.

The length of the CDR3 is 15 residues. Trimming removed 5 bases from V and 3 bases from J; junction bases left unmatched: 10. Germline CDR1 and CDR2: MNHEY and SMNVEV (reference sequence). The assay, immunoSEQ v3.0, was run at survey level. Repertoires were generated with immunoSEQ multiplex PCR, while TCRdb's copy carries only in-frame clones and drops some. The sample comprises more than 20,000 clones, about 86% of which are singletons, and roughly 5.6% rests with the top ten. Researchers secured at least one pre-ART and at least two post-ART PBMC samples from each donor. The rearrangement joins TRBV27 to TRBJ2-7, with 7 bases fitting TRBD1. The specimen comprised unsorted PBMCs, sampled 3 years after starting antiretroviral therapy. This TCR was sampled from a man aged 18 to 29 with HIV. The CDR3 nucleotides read TGTGCCAGCAGTAGATCCGGGACAGAAATCTACGAGCAGTACGTC. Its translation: CASSRSGTEIYEQYV.